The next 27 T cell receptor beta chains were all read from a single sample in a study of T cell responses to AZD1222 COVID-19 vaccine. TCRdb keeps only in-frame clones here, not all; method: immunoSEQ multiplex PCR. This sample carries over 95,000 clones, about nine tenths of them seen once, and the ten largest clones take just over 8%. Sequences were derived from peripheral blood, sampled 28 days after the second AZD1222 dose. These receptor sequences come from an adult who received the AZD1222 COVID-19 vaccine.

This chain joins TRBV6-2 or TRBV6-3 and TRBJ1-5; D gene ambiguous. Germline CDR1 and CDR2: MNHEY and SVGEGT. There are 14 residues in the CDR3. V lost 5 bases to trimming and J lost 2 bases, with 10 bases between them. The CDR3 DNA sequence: TGTGCCAGCAGTATGAGGACGGGCAATCAGCCCCAGCATTTT. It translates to CASSMRTGNQPQHF.

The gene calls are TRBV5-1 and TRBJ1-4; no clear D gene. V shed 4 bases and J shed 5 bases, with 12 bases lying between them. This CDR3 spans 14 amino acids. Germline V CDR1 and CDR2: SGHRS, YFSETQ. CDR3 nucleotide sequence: TGCGCCAGCAGCGGAGGGTGGCGAAATGAAAAACTGTTTTTT. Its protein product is CASSGGWRNEKLFF. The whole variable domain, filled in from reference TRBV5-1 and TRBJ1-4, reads KAGVTQTPRYLIKTRGQQVTLSCSPISGHRSVSWYQQTPGQGLQFLFEYFSETQRNKGNFPGRFSGRQFSNSRSEMNVSTLELGDSALYLCASSGGWRNEKLFFGSGTQLSVL.

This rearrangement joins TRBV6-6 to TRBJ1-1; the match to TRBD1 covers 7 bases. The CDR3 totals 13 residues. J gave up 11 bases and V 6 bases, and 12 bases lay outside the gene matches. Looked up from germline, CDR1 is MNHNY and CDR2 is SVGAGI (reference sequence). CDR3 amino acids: CASSQGTDQMAFF. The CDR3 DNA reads TGTGCCAGCAGCCAGGGGACAGACCAGATGGCTTTCTTT.

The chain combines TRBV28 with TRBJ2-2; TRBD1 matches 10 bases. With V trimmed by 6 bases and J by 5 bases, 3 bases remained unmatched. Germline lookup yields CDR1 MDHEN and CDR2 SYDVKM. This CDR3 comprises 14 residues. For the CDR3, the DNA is TGTGCCAGCAGCCGGACAGGGGGGACCGGGGAGCTGTTTTTT. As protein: CASSRTGGTGELFF.

The CDR3 loop reads CASSYAPGAEYEQYF. CDR3 DNA: TGTGCCAGCAGTTACGCACCCGGGGCAGAGTACGAGCAGTACTTC. V and J are TRBV6-5 and TRBJ2-7, with D perhaps matching TRBD1 or TRBD2 (5 bases each). Germline-derived CDR1 and CDR2 are MNHEY and SVGAGI. Trimming took 2 bases from V and 4 from J, leaving 15 bases between them. The CDR3 has 15 residues.

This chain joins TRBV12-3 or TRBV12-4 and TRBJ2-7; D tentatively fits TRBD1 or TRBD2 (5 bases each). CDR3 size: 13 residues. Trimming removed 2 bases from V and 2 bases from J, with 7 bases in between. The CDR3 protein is CASSLLGAYEQYF. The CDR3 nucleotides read TGTGCCAGCAGTTTATTGGGGGCCTACGAGCAGTACTTC.

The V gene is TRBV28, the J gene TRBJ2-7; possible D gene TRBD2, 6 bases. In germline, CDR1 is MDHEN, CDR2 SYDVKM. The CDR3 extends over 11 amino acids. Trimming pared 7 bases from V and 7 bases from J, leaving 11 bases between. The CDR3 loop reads CASKLSGEQYF. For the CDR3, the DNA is TGTGCCAGCAAACTTAGCGGAGAGCAGTACTTC.

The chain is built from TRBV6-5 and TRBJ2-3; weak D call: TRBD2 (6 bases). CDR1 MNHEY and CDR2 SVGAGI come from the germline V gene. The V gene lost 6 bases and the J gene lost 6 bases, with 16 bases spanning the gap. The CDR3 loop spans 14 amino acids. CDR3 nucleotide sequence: TGTGCCAGCAGCCTGCGGGAAGGCGTCGATACGCAGTATTTT. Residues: CASSLREGVDTQYF.

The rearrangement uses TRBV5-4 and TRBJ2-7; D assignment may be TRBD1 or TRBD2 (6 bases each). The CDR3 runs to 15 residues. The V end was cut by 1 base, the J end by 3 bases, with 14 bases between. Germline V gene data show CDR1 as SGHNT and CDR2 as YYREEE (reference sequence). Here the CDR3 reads CASSLLRGALYEQYF. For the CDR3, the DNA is TGTGCCAGCAGCTTGCTTAGGGGGGCTCTCTACGAGCAGTACTTC.

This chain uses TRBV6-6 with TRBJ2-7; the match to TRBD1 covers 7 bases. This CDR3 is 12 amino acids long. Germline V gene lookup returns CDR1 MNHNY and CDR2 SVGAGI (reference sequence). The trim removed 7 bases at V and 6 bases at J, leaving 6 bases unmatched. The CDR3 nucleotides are TGTGCCAGCACCGACAGGGCCGGCGAGCAGTACTTC. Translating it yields CASTDRAGEQYF.

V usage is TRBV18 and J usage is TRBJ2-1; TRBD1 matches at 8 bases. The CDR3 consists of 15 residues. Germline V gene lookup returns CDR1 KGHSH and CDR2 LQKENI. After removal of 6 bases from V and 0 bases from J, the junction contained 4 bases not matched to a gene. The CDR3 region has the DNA TGTGCCAGCTCGTCAGGGGGCGTCTCCTACAATGAGCAGTTCTTC. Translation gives CASSSGGVSYNEQFF.

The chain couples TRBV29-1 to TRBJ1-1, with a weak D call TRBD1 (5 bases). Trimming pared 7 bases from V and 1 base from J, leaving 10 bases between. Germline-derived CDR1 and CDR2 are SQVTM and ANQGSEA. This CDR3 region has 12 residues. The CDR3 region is CSAGHPNTEAFF. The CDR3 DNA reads TGCAGCGCTGGACACCCGAACACTGAAGCTTTCTTT.

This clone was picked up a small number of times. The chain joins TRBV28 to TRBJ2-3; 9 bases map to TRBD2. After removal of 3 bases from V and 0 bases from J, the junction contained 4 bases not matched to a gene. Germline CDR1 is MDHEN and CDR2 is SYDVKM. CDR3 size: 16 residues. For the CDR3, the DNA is TGTGCCAGCAGTTTTACTAGCGGGCTTAGCACAGATACGCAGTATTTT. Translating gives CASSFTSGLSTDTQYF.

CDR3 amino acids: CASSGDFRSYEQYF. The CDR3 DNA sequence: TGTGCCAGCAGCGGGGACTTCCGCTCCTACGAGCAGTACTTC. V is TRBV7-2 and J is TRBJ2-7; maybe TRBD2 (6 bases). The CDR3 covers 14 residues. Germline V lookup: CDR1 SGHTA, CDR2 FQGNSA. Trimming took off 5 bases at V and 0 bases at J, with 11 bases between the two ends.

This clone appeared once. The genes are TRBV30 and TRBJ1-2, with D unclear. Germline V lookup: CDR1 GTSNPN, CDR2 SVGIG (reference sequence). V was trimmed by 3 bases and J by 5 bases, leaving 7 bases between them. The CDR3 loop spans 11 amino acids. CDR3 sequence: CAWRPSYGYTF. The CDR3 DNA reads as TGTGCCTGGAGACCCTCGTATGGCTACACCTTC. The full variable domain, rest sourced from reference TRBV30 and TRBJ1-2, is SQTIHQWPATLVQPVGSPLSLECTVEGTSNPNLYWYRQAAGRGLQLLFYSVGIGQISSEVPQNLSASRPQDRQFILSSKKLLLSDSGFYLCAWRPSYGYTFGSGTRLTVV.

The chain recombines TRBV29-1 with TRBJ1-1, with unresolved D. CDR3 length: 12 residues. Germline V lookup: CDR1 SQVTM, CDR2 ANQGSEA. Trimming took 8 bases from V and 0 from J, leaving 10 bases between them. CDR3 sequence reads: CSLKLLNTEAFF. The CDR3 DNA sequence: TGCAGCCTTAAGCTCCTGAACACTGAAGCTTTCTTT.

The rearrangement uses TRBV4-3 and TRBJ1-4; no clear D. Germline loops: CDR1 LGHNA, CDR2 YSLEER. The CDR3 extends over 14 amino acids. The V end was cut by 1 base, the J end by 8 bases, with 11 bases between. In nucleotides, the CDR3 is TGCGCCAGCAGCCAAGGGTCAGGTCAAGAAAAACTGTTTTTT. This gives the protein CASSQGSGQEKLFF.

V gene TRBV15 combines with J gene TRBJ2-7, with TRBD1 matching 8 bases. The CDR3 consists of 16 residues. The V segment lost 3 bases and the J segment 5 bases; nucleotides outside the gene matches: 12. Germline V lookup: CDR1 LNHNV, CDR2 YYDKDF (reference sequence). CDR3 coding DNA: TGTGCCACCAGCAGGACCGGGGGCAGGGGGCGCGACGAGCAGTACTTC. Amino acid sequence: CATSRTGGRGRDEQYF.

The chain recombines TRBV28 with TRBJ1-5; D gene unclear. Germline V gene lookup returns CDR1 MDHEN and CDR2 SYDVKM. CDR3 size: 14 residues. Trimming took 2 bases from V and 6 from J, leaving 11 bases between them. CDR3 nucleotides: TGTGCCAGCAGTTTAAGGTCTTTAACTCAGCCCCAGCATTTT. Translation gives CASSLRSLTQPQHF.

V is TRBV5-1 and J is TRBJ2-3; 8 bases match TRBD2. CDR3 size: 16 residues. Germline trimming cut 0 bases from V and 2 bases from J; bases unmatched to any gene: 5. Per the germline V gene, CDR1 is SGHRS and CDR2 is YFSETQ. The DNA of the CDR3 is TGCGCCAGCAGCTTGGCCCTAGCGGGTACCACAGATACGCAGTATTTT. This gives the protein CASSLALAGTTDTQYF.

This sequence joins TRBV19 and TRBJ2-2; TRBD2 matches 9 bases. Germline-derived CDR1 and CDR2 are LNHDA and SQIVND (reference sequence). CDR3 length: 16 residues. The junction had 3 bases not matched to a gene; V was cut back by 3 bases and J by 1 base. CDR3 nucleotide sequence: TGTGCCAGTAGTATGACTAGCGGAATGAACACCGGGGAGCTGTTTTTT. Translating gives CASSMTSGMNTGELFF.

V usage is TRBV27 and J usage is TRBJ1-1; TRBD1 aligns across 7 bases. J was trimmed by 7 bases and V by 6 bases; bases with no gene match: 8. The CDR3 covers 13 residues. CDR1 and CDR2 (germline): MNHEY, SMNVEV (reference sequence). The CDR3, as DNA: TGTGCCAGCAGGATCAGACAGGGCGGTGAAGCTTTCTTT. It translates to CASRIRQGGEAFF.

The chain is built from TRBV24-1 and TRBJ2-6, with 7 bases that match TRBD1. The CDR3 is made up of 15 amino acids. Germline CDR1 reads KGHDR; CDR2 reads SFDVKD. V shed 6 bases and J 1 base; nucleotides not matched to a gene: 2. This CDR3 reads CATSPGGSGANVLTF. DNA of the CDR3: TGTGCCACCAGTCCAGGGGGATCTGGGGCCAACGTCCTGACTTTC.

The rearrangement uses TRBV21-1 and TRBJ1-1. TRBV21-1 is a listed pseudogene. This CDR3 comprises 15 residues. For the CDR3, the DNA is TGTGCCAGCAGCGGGCAGGGCCAAGGCGGGACTGAAGCTTTCTTT. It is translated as CASSGQGQGGTEAFF.

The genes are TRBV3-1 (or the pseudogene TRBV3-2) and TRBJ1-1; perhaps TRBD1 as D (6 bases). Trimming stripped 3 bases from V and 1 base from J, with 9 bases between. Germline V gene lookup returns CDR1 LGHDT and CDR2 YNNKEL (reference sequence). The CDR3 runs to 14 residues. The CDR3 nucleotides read TGTGCCAGCAGCCAGACAGGAACGAACACTGAAGCTTTCTTT. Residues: CASSQTGTNTEAFF.

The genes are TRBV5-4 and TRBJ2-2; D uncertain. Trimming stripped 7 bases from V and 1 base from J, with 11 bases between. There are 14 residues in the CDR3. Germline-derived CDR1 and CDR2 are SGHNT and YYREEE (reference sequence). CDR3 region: CASGELGNTGELFF. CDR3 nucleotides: TGTGCCAGCGGCGAGTTGGGGAACACCGGGGAGCTGTTTTTT.

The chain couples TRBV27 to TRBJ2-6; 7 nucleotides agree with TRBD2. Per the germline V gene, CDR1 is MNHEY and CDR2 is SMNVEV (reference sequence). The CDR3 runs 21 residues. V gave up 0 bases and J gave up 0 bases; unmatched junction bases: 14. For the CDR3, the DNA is TGTGCCAGCAGTTTATCCTACGGCGGGGGTGCTCCTTTCTCTGGGGCCAACGTCCTGACTTTC. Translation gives CASSLSYGGGAPFSGANVLTF.